This note documents a single T cell receptor beta chain sequence. Its antigen is not identified. The study ran the assay at deep level. Libraries were prepared by immunoSEQ multiplex PCR; TCRdb keeps only in-frame clonotypes and omits some of them. This sample has roughly 2.5 million clones, with around 90% found just once. This specimen belongs to a study of shared clonotypes between healthy human individuals. General study points: Clonotype sharing among donors was expected to depend on sequencing depth.

The CDR3 consists of 15 residues. V lost 2 bases, J lost 0 bases, and 10 bases lay in between. The germline CDR1 and CDR2 sequences are SGHRS and YFSETQ. The sequence derives from a man aged 18 to 35 in good health. The material sequenced was naive CD4+ T cells sorted from blood. Regarding subset: CD45RA+ positively selected. The J gene is TRBJ2-3, the V gene TRBV5-1; the D call may be TRBD1 or TRBD2 (5 bases each). DNA for the CDR3: TGCGCCAGCAGCTTTTACAGGACTAGCACAGATACGCAGTATTTT. This codes for CASSFYRTSTDTQYF.